The entry below gives a single T cell receptor beta chain sequence along with its context. This specimen comes from a study of shared clonotypes between healthy human individuals. The repertoire was sequenced with immunoSEQ multiplex PCR; TCRdb's copy has only in-frame clones and lacks some. The repertoire consists of 2 million to 2.5 million clones, with 93% occurring once and the leading ten covering about 0.38%. The CDR3 has 15 amino acids. The ends lost 7 bases at V and 7 bases at J; junction bases unmatched: 9. CDR1 is MDHEN, CDR2 SYDVKM, per germline. The sample was naive CD4+ T cells from PBMCs. As for subset: CD45RA+ positively selected. The receptor was derived from a young man in good health. Some clones in this sample may be carry-over from other donors' samples. This chain connects TRBV28 to TRBJ1-6; 8 positions agree with TRBD1. CDR3 bases: TGTGCCAGCATTCCCGGGGACAGGAGGAATTCACCCCTCCACTTT. It translates to CASIPGDRRNSPLHF.